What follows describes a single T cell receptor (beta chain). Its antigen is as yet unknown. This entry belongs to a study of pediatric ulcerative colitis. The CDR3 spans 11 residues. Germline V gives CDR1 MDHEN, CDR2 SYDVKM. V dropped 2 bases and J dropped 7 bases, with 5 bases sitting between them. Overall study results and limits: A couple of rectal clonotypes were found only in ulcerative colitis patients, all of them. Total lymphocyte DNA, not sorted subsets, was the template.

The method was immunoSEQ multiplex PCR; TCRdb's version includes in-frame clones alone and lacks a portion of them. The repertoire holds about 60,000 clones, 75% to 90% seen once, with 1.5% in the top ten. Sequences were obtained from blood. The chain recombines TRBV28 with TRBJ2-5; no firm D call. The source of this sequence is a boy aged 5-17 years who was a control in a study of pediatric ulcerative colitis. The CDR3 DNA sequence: TGTGCCAGCAGTTTAGCTCGGACCCAGTACTTC. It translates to CASSLARTQYF.